This T cell receptor (beta chain) comes out of a study of blood T cell repertoires in COVID-19. Study overall: Italy, Spain and the United States were the sources of the convalescent and acute COVID-19 samples. Sources were T cells, B-cell-depleted T cells, or PBMCs; the material itself was cDNA or gDNA.

Original processing methods: Reference gene primer amplification yielded estimated nucleated cell counts. Generated by immunoSEQ multiplex PCR, the TCRdb table keeps only in-frame clones and is missing some. V and J calls and clone size are those listed in that table; D and trimming were worked out from the DNA. The sample includes about 360,000 clones, more than 75% seen only once; the top ten take approximately 1%. Germline-derived CDR1 and CDR2 are MGHRA and YSYEKL. The CDR3 totals 15 residues. The junction had 5 bases not matched to a gene; V was cut back by 3 bases and J by 8 bases. Material: peripheral blood. The chain links TRBV4-1 to TRBJ2-1, with 12 bases identical to TRBD2. The TCR originated in a human donor with acute or convalescent COVID-19. The donor label of this sample is uncertain. The CDR3 sequence is CASSQLAGGPHEQFF. CDR3 coding DNA: TGCGCCAGCAGCCAGCTAGCGGGGGGGCCCCATGAGCAGTTCTTC.